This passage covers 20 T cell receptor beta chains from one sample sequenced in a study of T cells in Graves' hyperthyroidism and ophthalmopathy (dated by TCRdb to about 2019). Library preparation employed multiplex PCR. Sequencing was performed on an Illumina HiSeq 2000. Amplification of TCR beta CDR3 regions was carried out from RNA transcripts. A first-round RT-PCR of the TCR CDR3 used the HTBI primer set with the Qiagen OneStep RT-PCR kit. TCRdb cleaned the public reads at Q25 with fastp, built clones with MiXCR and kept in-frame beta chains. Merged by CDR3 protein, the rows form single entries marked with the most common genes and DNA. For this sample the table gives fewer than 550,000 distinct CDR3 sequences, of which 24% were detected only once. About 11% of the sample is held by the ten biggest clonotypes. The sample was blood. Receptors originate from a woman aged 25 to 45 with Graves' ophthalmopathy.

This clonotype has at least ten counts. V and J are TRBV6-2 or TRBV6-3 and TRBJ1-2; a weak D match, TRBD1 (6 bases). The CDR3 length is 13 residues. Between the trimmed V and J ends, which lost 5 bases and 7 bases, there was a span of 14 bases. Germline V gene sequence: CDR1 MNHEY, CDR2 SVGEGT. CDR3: CASSLQGSFGYTF. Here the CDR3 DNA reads TGTGCCAGCAGTCTACAGGGTTCATTTGGCTACACCTTC.

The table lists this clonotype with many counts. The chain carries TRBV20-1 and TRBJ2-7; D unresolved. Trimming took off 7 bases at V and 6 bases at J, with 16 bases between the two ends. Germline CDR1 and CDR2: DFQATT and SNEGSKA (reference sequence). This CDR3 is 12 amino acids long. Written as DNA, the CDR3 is TGCAGTGAGCAGGCGGATTTGGGCGAGCAGTACTTC. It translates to CSEQADLGEQYF.

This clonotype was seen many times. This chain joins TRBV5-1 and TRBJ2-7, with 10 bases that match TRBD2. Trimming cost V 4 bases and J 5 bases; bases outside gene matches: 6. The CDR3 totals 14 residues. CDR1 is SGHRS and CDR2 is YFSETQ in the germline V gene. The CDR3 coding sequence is TGCGCCAGCAGCCCTACTAGCGGGGTAAACGAGCAGTACTTC. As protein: CASSPTSGVNEQYF.

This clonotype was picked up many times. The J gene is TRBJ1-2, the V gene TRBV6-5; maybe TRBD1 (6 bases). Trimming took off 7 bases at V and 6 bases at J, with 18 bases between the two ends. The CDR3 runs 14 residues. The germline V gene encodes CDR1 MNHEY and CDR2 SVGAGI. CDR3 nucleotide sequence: TGTGCCAGCACTTTCGTTAATGGGGGCGATGGCTACACCTTC. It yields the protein CASTFVNGGDGYTF.

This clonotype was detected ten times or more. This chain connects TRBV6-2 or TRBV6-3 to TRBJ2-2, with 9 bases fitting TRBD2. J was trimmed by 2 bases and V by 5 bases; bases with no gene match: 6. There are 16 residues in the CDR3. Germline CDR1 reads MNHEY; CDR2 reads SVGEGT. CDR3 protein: CASSIPAGGNTGELFF. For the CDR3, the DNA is TGTGCCAGCAGTATACCAGCGGGGGGAAACACCGGGGAGCTGTTTTTT.

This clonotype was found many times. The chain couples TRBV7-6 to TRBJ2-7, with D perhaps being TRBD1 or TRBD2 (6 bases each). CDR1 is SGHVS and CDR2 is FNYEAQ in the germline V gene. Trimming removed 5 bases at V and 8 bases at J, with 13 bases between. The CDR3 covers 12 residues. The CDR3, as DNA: TGTGCCAGCAGCCTTAGGGGGGCTCAGCAGTACTTC. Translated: CASSLRGAQQYF.

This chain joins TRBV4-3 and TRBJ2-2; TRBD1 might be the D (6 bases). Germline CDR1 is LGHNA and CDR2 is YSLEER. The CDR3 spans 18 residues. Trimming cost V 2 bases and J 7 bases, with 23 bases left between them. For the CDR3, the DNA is TGCGCCAGCAGCCAACAACTGCTGCGGCAGGGGATAGTCGGGGAGCTGTTTTTT. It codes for CASSQQLLRQGIVGELFF.

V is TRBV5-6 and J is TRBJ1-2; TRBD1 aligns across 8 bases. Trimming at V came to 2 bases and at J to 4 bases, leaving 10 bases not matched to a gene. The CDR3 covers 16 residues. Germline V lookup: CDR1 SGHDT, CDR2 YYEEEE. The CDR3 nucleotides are TGTGCCAGCAGCTTTATGGACAGGGTTTATGGCTATGGCTACACCTTC. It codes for CASSFMDRVYGYGYTF. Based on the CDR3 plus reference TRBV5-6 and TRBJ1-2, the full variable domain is DAGVTQSPTHLIKTRGQQVTLRCSPKSGHDTVSWYQQALGQGPQFIFQYYEEEERQRGNFPDRFSGHQFPNYSSELNVNALLLGDSALYLCASSFMDRVYGYGYTFGSGTRLTVV.

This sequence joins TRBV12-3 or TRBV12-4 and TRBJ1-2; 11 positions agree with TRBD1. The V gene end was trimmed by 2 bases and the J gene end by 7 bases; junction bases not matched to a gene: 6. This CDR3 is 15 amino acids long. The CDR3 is CASSLRGQGGSGYTF. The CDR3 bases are TGTGCCAGCAGTTTAAGGGGACAGGGGGGCTCTGGCTACACCTTC.

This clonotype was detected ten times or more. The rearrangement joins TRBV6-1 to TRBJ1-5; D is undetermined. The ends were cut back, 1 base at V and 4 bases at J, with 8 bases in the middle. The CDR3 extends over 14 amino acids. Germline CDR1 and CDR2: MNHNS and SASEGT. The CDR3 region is CASSEDRLNQPQHF. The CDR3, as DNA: TGTGCCAGCAGTGAAGATCGGCTGAATCAGCCCCAGCATTTT.

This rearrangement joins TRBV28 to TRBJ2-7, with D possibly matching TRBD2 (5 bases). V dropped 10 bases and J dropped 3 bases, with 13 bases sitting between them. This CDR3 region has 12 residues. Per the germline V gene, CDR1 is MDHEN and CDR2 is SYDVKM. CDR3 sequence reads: CATAEVDYEQYF. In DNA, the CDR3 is TGTGCCACAGCGGAAGTCGACTACGAGCAGTACTTC.

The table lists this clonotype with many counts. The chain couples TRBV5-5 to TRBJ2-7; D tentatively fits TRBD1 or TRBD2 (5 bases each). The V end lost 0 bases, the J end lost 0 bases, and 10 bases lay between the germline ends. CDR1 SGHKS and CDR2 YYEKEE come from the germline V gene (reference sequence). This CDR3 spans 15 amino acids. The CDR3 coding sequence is TGTGCCAGCAGCTTGGGGGGGACGAACTCCTACGAGCAGTACTTC. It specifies CASSLGGTNSYEQYF.

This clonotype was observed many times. The CDR3 is CASSSDRANTEAFF. The CDR3, as DNA: TGTGCCAGCTCATCAGACAGAGCTAACACTGAAGCTTTCTTT. The V gene is TRBV18, the J gene TRBJ1-1; a possible D gene is TRBD1 (5 bases). Looked up from germline, CDR1 is KGHSH and CDR2 is LQKENI. CDR3 length equals 14 residues. Trimming cost V 5 bases and J 2 bases, with 12 bases left between them.

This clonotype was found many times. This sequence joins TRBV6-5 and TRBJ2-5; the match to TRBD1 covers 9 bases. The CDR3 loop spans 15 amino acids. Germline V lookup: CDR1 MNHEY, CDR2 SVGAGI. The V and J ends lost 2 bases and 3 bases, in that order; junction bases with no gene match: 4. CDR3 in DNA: TGTGCCAGCAGTTACGTCGGGGACAGGGAAGAGACCCAGTACTTC. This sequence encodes CASSYVGDREETQYF.

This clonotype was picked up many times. The CDR3 sequence: CASSPPAVGGYTF. The CDR3 DNA reads TGTGCCAGCAGCCCACCTGCAGTGGGAGGCTACACCTTC. The chain employs TRBV7-9 and TRBJ1-2, with no clear D. V dropped 5 bases and J dropped 8 bases, with 15 bases sitting between them. Germline CDR1 SEHNR, CDR2 FQNEAQ (reference sequence). The CDR3 runs 13 residues.

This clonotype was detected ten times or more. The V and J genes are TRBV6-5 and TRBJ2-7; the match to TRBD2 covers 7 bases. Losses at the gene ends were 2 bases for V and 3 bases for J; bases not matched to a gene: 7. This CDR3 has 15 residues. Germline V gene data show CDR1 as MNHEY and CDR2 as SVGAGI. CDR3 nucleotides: TGTGCCAGCAGTTACGACGGGACTACGCGCTACGAGCAGTACTTC. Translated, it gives CASSYDGTTRYEQYF.

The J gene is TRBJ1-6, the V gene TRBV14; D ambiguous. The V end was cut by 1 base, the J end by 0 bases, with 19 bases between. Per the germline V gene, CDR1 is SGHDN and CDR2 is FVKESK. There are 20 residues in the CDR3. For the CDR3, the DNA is TGTGCCAGCAGCCAAGCCGGCCTTGGGAGGCCCTCCTCCTATAATTCACCCCTCCACTTT. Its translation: CASSQAGLGRPSSYNSPLHF.

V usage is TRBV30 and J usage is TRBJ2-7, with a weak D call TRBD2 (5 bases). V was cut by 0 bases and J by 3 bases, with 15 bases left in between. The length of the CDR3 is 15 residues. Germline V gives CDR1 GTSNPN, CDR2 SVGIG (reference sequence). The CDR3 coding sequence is TGTGCCTGGAGTGTTCCGGGTCGCCGGGACTACGAGCAGTACTTC. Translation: CAWSVPGRRDYEQYF.

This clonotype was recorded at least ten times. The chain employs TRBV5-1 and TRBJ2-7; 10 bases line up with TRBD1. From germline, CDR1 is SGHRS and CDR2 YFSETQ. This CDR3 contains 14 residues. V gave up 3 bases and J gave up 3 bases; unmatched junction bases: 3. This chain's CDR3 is CASSWGQGNYEQYF. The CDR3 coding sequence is TGCGCCAGCAGCTGGGGACAGGGGAACTACGAGCAGTACTTC.

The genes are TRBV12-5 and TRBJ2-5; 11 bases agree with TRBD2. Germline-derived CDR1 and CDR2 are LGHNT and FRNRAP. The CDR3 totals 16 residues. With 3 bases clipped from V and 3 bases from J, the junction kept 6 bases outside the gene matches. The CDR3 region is CASGLPLLAGEETQYF. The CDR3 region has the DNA TGTGCTAGTGGTTTACCCCTACTAGCGGGGGAAGAGACCCAGTACTTC.